A selection of T cell receptor beta chains follows, all from one sample in a study of neurological immune-mediated disorders. MiXCR, applied by TCRdb to the 5' RACE reads, yields one record per CDR3 protein. The sample has roughly 62,000 distinct CDR3 sequences, roughly 3.5% seen once. Material: PBMCs. The receptors derive from a woman aged 45-60 years with multiple sclerosis. The CDR3 runs from the conserved cysteine through the conserved F or W. The D gene is left open where the match is weak. Size is stated for part of the rows, as once, few or many counts, or as a class when the clone is expanded.

j_call: TRBJ2-1
clone_size: many
v_call: TRBV6-2/TRBV6-3
d_call: .
cdr3_aa: CASTIWESSYNEQFF
cdr3_nt: TGTGCCAGCACCATATGGGAGAGCTCCTACAATGAGCAGTTCTTC

j_call: TRBJ2-7
clone_size: many
v_call: TRBV5-1
d_call: .
cdr3_aa: CASTLVTGETYEQYF
cdr3_nt: TGCGCCAGCACACTTGTGACCGGAGAAACCTACGAGCAGTACTTC

j_call: TRBJ2-3
clone_size: many
v_call: TRBV29-1
d_call: .
cdr3_aa: CSGSLLEDTQYF
cdr3_nt: TGCAGCGGTAGTCTCCTCGAGGATACGCAGTATTTT

j_call: TRBJ2-5
clone_size: few
v_call: TRBV9
d_call: .
cdr3_aa: CASSAQGKTMETQYF
cdr3_nt: TGTGCCAGCAGCGCCCAGGGAAAGACTATGGAGACCCAGTACTTC

j_call: TRBJ2-1
clone_size: many
v_call: TRBV6-5
d_call: TRBD2
cdr3_aa: CASSSLAGGDNEQFF
cdr3_nt: TGTGCCAGCAGTTCTTTAGCGGGAGGGGACAATGAGCAGTTCTTC

j_call: TRBJ2-3
clone_size: many
v_call: TRBV12-3/TRBV12-4
d_call: TRBD2
cdr3_aa: CASSSSGRTSTDTQYF
cdr3_nt: TGTGCCAGCAGTAGTAGCGGGAGGACGAGCACAGATACGCAGTATTTT

j_call: TRBJ1-5
clone_size: many
v_call: TRBV12-3/TRBV12-4
d_call: .
cdr3_aa: CASSLAGWQPQHF
cdr3_nt: TGTGCCAGCAGTTTAGCTGGTTGGCAGCCCCAGCATTTT

j_call: TRBJ2-3
clone_size: .
v_call: TRBV29-1
d_call: .
cdr3_aa: CSVRITDTQYF
cdr3_nt: TGCAGCGTACGCATCACAGATACGCAGTATTTT

j_call: TRBJ2-3
clone_size: many
v_call: TRBV5-6
d_call: TRBD2
cdr3_aa: CASSDLSGTNSRQYF
cdr3_nt: TGTGCCAGCAGCGATCTATCCGGGACTAACAGCAGGCAGTATTTT

j_call: TRBJ2-2
clone_size: many
v_call: TRBV7-2
d_call: .
cdr3_aa: CASSSAATGLGELFF
cdr3_nt: TGTGCCAGCAGCTCCGCTGCTACAGGGCTCGGGGAGCTGTTTTTT

j_call: TRBJ1-1
clone_size: many
v_call: TRBV29-1
d_call: TRBD1
cdr3_aa: CSVEVGTGAPEAFF
cdr3_nt: TGCAGCGTTGAAGTGGGGACAGGGGCCCCCGAAGCTTTCTTT

j_call: TRBJ2-7
clone_size: many
v_call: TRBV7-9
d_call: TRBD1
cdr3_aa: CASSPTGTGGQYF
cdr3_nt: TGTGCCAGCAGCCCAACCGGGACAGGGGGCCAGTACTTC

j_call: TRBJ2-1
clone_size: many
v_call: TRBV9
d_call: .
cdr3_aa: CASSVAGGVGEQFF
cdr3_nt: TGTGCCAGCAGCGTAGCCGGAGGGGTTGGTGAGCAGTTCTTC

j_call: TRBJ2-1
clone_size: many
v_call: TRBV3-1
d_call: .
cdr3_aa: CASSQTGEQFF
cdr3_nt: TGTGCCAGCAGCCAAACAGGGGAGCAGTTCTTC

j_call: TRBJ2-7
clone_size: many
v_call: TRBV6-2/TRBV6-3
d_call: TRBD1
cdr3_aa: CASSRDRVTYEQYF
cdr3_nt: TGTGCCAGCAGTCGCGACAGGGTTACCTACGAGCAGTACTTC

j_call: TRBJ1-3
clone_size: many
v_call: TRBV12-3/TRBV12-4
d_call: .
cdr3_aa: CASTPGALSGNTIYF
cdr3_nt: TGTGCCAGCACCCCGGGGGCCCTTTCTGGAAACACCATATATTTT

j_call: TRBJ1-1
clone_size: many
v_call: TRBV10-3
d_call: .
cdr3_aa: CAISESWGARTEAFF
cdr3_nt: TGTGCCATCAGTGAGTCGTGGGGGGCGCGAACTGAAGCTTTCTTT

j_call: TRBJ1-5
clone_size: many
v_call: TRBV10-3
d_call: .
cdr3_aa: CAISDGNRPQHF
cdr3_nt: TGTGCCATCAGTGACGGTAATCGGCCCCAGCATTTT

j_call: TRBJ2-1
clone_size: .
v_call: TRBV11-3
d_call: .
cdr3_aa: CASSLQGILNEQFF
cdr3_nt: TGTGCCAGCAGCTTACAGGGGATTTTGAATGAGCAGTTCTTC

j_call: TRBJ1-2
clone_size: many
v_call: TRBV20-1
d_call: .
cdr3_aa: CSARTQTGLYGYTF
cdr3_nt: TGCAGTGCTAGAACCCAGACAGGCCTCTATGGCTACACCTTC

j_call: TRBJ1-5
clone_size: .
v_call: TRBV20-1
d_call: TRBD1
cdr3_aa: CSASGPGQGNQPQHF
cdr3_nt: TGCAGTGCTAGTGGCCCGGGACAGGGTAATCAGCCCCAGCATTTT

j_call: TRBJ2-3
clone_size: few
v_call: TRBV20-1
d_call: TRBD2
cdr3_aa: CSAHRLAGFTDTQYF
cdr3_nt: TGCAGTGCTCACAGACTAGCGGGATTCACGGATACGCAGTATTTT

j_call: TRBJ1-1
clone_size: few
v_call: TRBV20-1
d_call: .
cdr3_aa: CSARVLGRGDTEAFF
cdr3_nt: TGCAGTGCTAGAGTTTTGGGCAGGGGAGACACTGAAGCTTTCTTT

j_call: TRBJ2-7
clone_size: many
v_call: TRBV7-2
d_call: .
cdr3_aa: CASRLGEFHEQYF
cdr3_nt: TGTGCCAGCAGATTAGGGGAGTTCCACGAGCAGTACTTC

j_call: TRBJ2-3
clone_size: many
v_call: TRBV15
d_call: TRBD1
cdr3_aa: CATSRDRESTDTQYF
cdr3_nt: TGTGCCACCAGCAGGGACAGGGAGAGCACAGATACGCAGTATTTT

j_call: TRBJ2-3
clone_size: many
v_call: TRBV7-9
d_call: .
cdr3_aa: CASSQSNRENRNTQYF
cdr3_nt: TGTGCCAGCAGCCAATCCAACAGGGAGAACAGAAATACGCAGTATTTT

j_call: TRBJ1-1
clone_size: many
v_call: TRBV30
d_call: .
cdr3_aa: CAWSKGDSMNTEAFF
cdr3_nt: TGTGCCTGGAGTAAAGGAGACAGTATGAACACTGAAGCTTTCTTT

j_call: TRBJ2-2
clone_size: many
v_call: TRBV10-2
d_call: .
cdr3_aa: CASSELGVGAGELFF
cdr3_nt: TGCGCCAGCAGTGAGCTTGGTGTGGGAGCCGGGGAGCTGTTTTTT

j_call: TRBJ1-6
clone_size: many
v_call: TRBV20-1
d_call: .
cdr3_aa: CSASEQGDSPLHF
cdr3_nt: TGCAGTGCTAGTGAACAGGGTGACTCACCCCTCCACTTT

j_call: TRBJ2-3
clone_size: many
v_call: TRBV5-1
d_call: TRBD1
cdr3_aa: CASSLAGQGPDTQYF
cdr3_nt: TGCGCCAGCAGCTTGGCGGGACAGGGACCAGATACGCAGTATTTT

j_call: TRBJ2-7
clone_size: many
v_call: TRBV6-2/TRBV6-3
d_call: .
cdr3_aa: CASSYSSRFGEQYF
cdr3_nt: TGTGCCAGCAGTTACTCGTCGAGGTTCGGCGAGCAGTACTTC

j_call: TRBJ1-1
clone_size: many
v_call: TRBV3-1
d_call: .
cdr3_aa: CASSQNSNTEAFF
cdr3_nt: TGTGCCAGCAGCCAAAACTCGAACACTGAAGCTTTCTTT

j_call: TRBJ2-1
clone_size: few
v_call: TRBV20-1
d_call: .
cdr3_aa: CSARVEGEQFF
cdr3_nt: TGCAGTGCTAGAGTTGAAGGTGAGCAGTTCTTC

j_call: TRBJ1-2
clone_size: many
v_call: TRBV11-3
d_call: .
cdr3_aa: CASSLEGRGGNYGYTF
cdr3_nt: TGTGCCAGCAGCTTAGAGGGACGGGGGGGGAACTATGGCTACACCTTC

j_call: TRBJ2-2
clone_size: many
v_call: TRBV2
d_call: TRBD2
cdr3_aa: CASRESGRNTGELFF
cdr3_nt: TGTGCCAGCAGGGAGAGCGGGAGGAACACCGGGGAGCTGTTTTTT

j_call: TRBJ1-1
clone_size: many
v_call: TRBV12-3/TRBV12-4
d_call: TRBD1
cdr3_aa: CASSLTGDTEAFF
cdr3_nt: TGTGCCAGCAGCTTAACAGGGGACACTGAAGCTTTCTTT

j_call: TRBJ2-1
clone_size: many
v_call: TRBV5-1
d_call: .
cdr3_aa: CASSPNPRGYNEQFF
cdr3_nt: TGCGCCAGCAGCCCCAACCCTAGGGGGTACAATGAGCAGTTCTTC

j_call: TRBJ2-7
clone_size: many
v_call: TRBV11-3
d_call: TRBD2
cdr3_aa: CASSLGGTRRTYEQYF
cdr3_nt: TGTGCCAGCAGCTTAGGCGGGACTAGGCGTACCTACGAGCAGTACTTC

j_call: TRBJ2-1
clone_size: many
v_call: TRBV7-8
d_call: TRBD2
cdr3_aa: CASSLGNLAGNEQFF
cdr3_nt: TGTGCCAGCAGCTTAGGTAACCTAGCGGGTAATGAGCAGTTCTTC

j_call: TRBJ2-2
clone_size: many
v_call: TRBV7-3
d_call: TRBD1
cdr3_aa: CASSLRVGQSTGELFF
cdr3_nt: TGTGCCAGCAGCTTAAGGGTGGGACAGAGCACCGGGGAGCTGTTTTTT

j_call: TRBJ1-2
clone_size: many
v_call: TRBV10-3
d_call: TRBD1
cdr3_aa: CAIRWGQLEDGYTF
cdr3_nt: TGTGCCATCAGATGGGGACAGTTAGAGGATGGCTACACCTTC

j_call: TRBJ2-2
clone_size: many
v_call: TRBV20-1
d_call: .
cdr3_aa: CSARPGVNTGELFF
cdr3_nt: TGCAGTGCTAGGCCGGGAGTGAACACCGGGGAGCTGTTTTTT